This T cell receptor beta chain was sequenced during a study of blood T cell repertoires in COVID-19. On the study more broadly: The United States, Italy and Spain provided the acute and convalescent COVID-19 samples.

The junction had 3 bases not matched to a gene; V was cut back by 6 bases and J by 1 base. The CDR3 totals 14 residues. CDR1 and CDR2 from the germline V gene are SGHTA and FQGNSA. The study assigned cohorts using participant-reported clinical history. Per the original data handling: Reference gene primer amplification gave nucleated cell count estimates. Sequencing was performed with immunoSEQ multiplex PCR; in TCRdb, only in-frame clones are kept and a portion is missing. That table gives V, J and clone size, and the DNA gave D and trimming. Found here are 150,000 to 200,000 clones, approximately 89% of them singletons; the top ten hold 2% to 2.5%.

This TCR came from a woman in her 40s with acute COVID-19. The gene calls are TRBV7-2 and TRBJ2-3; 8 bases map to TRBD2. Sequences were obtained from PBMCs or T cells enriched from blood (not recorded which). The CDR3 region is CASSLSGGTDTQYF. DNA for the CDR3: TGTGCCAGCAGTCTTAGCGGGGGCACAGATACGCAGTATTTT. The full variable domain, rest sourced from reference TRBV7-2 and TRBJ2-3, is GAGVSQSPSNKVTEKGKDVELRCDPISGHTALYWYRQSLGQGLEFLIYFQGNSAPDKSGLPSDRFSAERTGGSVSTLTIQRTQQEDSAVYLCASSLSGGTDTQYFGPGTRLTVL.